A single T cell receptor (beta chain) is shown here with its context. Its antigen specificity is not known. No per-base quality is available; no much larger clone lies one base away. Whole blood was collected in K2EDTA tubes by collaborating institutions according to the institutions' own protocols. For TCRbeta analysis, collaborators shipped samples as frozen whole blood, isolated PBMCs, or DNA extracted from either of those sample types. Including the terminal cysteine and phenylalanine, the CDR3 comprises 11 residues. Only the CDR3 part of the read is kept: 33 bases, read in frame from the first base. Based on the germline V gene, the CDR1 and CDR2 sequences are SNHLY and FYNNEI. V drops 7 bases and J drops 10 bases, leaving 11 bases in between. The immunoSEQ Assay, a bias-controlled multiplex PCR, was used to amplify TCRbeta CDR3 regions from genomic DNA. Per the authors' processing: The number of nucleated cells in each sample was estimated from the amplification of reference gene primers within the assay. To quantify the absolute abundance of each unique TCRbeta CDR3 rearrangement, sequence reads were collapsed and filtered. For each sample, productive Simpson clonality was calculated as the square root of Simpson's diversity index over productive rearrangements. The table was pulled from immuneACCESS by TCRdb, which kept in-frame rearrangements only. Such tables lose some clones; where checked, under half of the loss comes from unresolved V genes, and the rest has no known cause. Clone size and V and J calls were adopted from that table, with D and trimming inferred from the DNA. The sample yields roughly 250,000 clones; more than 85% were counted once. Around 0.8% of the sample goes to the ten largest clones.

The record originates from a study of blood T cell repertoires in COVID-19 (TCRdb year 2020). Turning to the overall study: The collaborator samples originated in the United States, Italy and Spain and spanned the acute and convalescent phases of COVID-19. Nearly every sample came with metadata listing a de-identified subject ID, COVID-19 status, age in years and sex. The repertoires were made available in a free public database intended to serve as a resource for research on the immune response to SARS-CoV-2. The prospective study material was composed of cDNA or gDNA derived from T cells, B-cell-depleted T cells, or PBMCs. Where HLA class I and class II types were available, the types were taken from metadata supplied by the sample provider, not from assay-based typing. Samples came from the ongoing ImmuneRACE study (first 160 participants) plus 1,254 subjects from 6 global collaborators. The dataset comprised deeply sampled blood TCRbeta repertoires from subjects exposed to, actively infected with, or recovered from COVID-19.

General study outcomes and caveats: The quantity of clinical and demographic metadata differed by source and by participant and was supplied without curation.

This receptor was obtained from a young man with acute or convalescent COVID-19. This receptor chain uses TRBV2 and TRBJ2-1; the D segment cannot be called with confidence. Material for sequencing was peripheral blood. The CDR3 region has the sequence CASNVATEQFF. The bases are TGTGCCAGCAATGTGGCCACGGAGCAGTTCTTC.